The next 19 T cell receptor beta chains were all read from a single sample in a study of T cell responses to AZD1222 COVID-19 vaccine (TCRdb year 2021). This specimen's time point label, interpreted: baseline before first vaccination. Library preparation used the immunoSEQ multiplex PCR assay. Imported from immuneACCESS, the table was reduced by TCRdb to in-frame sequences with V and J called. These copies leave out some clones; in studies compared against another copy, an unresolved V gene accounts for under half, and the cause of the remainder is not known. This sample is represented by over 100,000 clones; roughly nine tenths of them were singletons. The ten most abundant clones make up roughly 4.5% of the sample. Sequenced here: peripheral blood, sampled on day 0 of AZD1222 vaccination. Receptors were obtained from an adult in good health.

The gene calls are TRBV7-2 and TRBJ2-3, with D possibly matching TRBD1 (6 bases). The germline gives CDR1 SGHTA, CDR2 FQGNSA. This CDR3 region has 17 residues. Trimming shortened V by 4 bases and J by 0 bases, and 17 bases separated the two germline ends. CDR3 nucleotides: TGTGCCAGCAGCTCTGGTTGGCCAGGGGAAAGCACAGATACGCAGTATTTT. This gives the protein CASSSGWPGESTDTQYF.

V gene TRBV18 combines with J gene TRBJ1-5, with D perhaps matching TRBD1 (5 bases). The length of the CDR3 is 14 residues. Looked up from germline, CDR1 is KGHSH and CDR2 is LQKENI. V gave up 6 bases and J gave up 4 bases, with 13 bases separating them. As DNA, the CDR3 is TGTGCCAGCTCGCCCGGGACCTTGAATCAGCCCCAGCATTTT. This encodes CASSPGTLNQPQHF.

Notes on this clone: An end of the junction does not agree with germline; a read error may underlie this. The CDR3 region is CASSYNSLSSYEQYF. Here the CDR3 DNA reads TGTGCTAGCAGCTATAACAGCCTTAGCTCCTACGAGCAGTACTTC. The chain has TRBV7-7 and TRBJ2-7; D is unclear. The germline V gene encodes CDR1 SSHAT and CDR2 FNYEAQ (reference sequence). The CDR3 totals 15 residues.

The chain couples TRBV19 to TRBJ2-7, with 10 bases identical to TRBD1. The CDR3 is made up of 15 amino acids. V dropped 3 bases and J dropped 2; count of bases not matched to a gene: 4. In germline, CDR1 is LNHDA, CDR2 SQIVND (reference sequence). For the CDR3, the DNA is TGTGCCAGTAGTATTGAGGGGACAGGGGCCTACGAGCAGTACTTC. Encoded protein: CASSIEGTGAYEQYF.

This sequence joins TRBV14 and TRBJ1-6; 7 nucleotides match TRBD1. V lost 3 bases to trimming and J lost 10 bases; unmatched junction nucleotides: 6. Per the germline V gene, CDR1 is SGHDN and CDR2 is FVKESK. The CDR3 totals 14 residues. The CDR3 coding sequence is TGTGCCAGCAGCCAGGTGACAGGGAGATCACCCCTCCACTTT. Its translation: CASSQVTGRSPLHF.

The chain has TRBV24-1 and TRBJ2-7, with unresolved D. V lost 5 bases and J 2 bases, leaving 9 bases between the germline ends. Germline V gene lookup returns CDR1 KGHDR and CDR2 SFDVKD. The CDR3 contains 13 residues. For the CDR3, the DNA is TGTGCCACCAGTGCCCCCGACACCTACGAGCAGTACTTC. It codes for CATSAPDTYEQYF.

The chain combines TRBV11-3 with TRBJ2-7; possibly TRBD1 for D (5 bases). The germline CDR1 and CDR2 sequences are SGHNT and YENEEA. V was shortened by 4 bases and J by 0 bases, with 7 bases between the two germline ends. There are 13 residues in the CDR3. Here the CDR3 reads CASSSRDSYEQYF. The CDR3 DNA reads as TGTGCCAGCAGCTCCAGGGACTCCTACGAGCAGTACTTC.

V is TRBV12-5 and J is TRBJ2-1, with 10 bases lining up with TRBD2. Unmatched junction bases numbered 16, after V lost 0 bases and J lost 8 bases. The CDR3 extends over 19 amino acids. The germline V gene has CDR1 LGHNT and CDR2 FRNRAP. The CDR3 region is CASGLVVKGSGGAKDEQFF. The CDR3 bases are TGTGCTAGTGGTTTGGTAGTCAAAGGAAGCGGGGGGGCCAAGGATGAGCAGTTCTTC.

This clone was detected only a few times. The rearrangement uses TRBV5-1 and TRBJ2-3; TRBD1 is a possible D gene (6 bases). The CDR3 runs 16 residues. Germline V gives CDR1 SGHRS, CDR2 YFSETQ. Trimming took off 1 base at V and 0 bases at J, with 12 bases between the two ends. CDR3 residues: CASSLLGTRSTDTQYF. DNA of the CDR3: TGCGCCAGCAGCTTGCTTGGGACAAGAAGCACAGATACGCAGTATTTT.

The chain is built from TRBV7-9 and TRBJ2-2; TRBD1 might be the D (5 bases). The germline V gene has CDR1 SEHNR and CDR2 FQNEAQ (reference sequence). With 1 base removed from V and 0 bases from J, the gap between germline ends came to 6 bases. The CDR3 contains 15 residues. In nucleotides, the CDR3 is TGTGCCAGCAGCTTAGGACAGACGAACACCGGGGAGCTGTTTTTT. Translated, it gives CASSLGQTNTGELFF.

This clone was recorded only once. CDR3 coding DNA: TGCAGCGTTGTGGCTAGCCTCAACACCGGGGAGCTGTTTTTT. Its protein product is CSVVASLNTGELFF. This chain connects TRBV29-1 to TRBJ2-2; possibly TRBD2 for D (5 bases). This CDR3 is 14 amino acids long. The V gene lost 4 bases and the J gene lost 2 bases, with 11 bases spanning the gap. CDR1 and CDR2 from the germline V gene are SQVTM and ANQGSEA.

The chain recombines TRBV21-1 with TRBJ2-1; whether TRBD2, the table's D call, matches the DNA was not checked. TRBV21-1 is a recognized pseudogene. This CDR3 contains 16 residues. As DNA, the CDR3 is TGTGCCAGCAGCACTGCGGGGGGTGAGGGGGCCAATGAGCAGTTCTTC. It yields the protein CASSTAGGEGANEQFF.

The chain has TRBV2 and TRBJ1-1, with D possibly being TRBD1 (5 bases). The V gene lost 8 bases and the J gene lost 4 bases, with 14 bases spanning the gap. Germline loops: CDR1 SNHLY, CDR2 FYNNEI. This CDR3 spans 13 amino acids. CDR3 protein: CASVKGWGTEAFF. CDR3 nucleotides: TGTGCCAGCGTGAAGGGGTGGGGCACTGAAGCTTTCTTT.

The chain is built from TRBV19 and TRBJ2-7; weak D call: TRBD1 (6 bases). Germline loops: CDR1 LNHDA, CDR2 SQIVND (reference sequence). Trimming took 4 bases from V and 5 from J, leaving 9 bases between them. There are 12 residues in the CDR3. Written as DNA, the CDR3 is TGTGCCAGTAGTACGCAGGGGAACGAGCAGTACTTC. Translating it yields CASSTQGNEQYF.

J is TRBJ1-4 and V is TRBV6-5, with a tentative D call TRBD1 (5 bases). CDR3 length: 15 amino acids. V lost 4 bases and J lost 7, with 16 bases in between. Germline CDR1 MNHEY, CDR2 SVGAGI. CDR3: CASSFGARAGEKLFF. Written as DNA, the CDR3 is TGTGCCAGCAGTTTCGGGGCACGCGCCGGTGAAAAACTGTTTTTT.

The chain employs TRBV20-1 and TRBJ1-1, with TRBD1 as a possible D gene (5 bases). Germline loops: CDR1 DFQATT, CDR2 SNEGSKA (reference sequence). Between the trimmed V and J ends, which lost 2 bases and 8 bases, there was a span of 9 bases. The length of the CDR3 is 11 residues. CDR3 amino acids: CSARKGSEAFF. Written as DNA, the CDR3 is TGCAGTGCTAGAAAGGGGTCCGAAGCTTTCTTT.

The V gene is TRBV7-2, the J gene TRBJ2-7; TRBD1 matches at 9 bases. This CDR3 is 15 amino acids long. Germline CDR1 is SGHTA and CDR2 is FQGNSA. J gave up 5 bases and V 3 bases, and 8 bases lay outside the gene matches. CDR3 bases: TGTGCCAGCAGCTTGATCGGGACAGGGCGTAACGAGCAGTACTTC. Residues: CASSLIGTGRNEQYF.

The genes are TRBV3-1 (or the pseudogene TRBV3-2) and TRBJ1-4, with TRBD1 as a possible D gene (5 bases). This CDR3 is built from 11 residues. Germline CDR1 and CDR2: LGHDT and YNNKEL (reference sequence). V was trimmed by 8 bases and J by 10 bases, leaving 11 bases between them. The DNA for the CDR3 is TGTGCCAGCCAGTGGGGGGGAAAACTGTTTTTT. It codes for CASQWGGKLFF.

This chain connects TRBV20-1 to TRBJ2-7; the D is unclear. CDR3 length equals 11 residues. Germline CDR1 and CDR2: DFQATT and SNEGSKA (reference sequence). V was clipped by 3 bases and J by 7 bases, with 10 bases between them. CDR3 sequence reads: CSASKGNEQYF. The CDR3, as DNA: TGCAGTGCTAGTAAGGGTAATGAGCAGTACTTC.